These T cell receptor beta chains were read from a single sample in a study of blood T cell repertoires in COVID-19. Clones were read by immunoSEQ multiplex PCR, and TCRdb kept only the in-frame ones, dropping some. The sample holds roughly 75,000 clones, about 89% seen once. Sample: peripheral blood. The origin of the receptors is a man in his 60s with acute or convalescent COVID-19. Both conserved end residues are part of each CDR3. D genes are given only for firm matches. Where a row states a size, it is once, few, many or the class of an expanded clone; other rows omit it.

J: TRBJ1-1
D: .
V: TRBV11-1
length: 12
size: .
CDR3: CASSLGALEAFF
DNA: TGTGCCAGCAGCTTAGGGGCGCTCGAAGCTTTCTTT

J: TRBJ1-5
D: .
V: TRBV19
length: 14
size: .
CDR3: CASNSGSYNQPQHF
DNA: TGTGCCAGTAACTCAGGGTCCTACAATCAGCCCCAGCATTTT

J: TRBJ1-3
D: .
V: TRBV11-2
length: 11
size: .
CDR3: CASNGGNTIYF
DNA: TGTGCCAGCAACGGGGGAAACACCATATATTTT

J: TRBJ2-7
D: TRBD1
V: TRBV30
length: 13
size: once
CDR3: CAWKRQGTYEQYF
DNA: TGTGCCTGGAAACGACAGGGGACCTACGAGCAGTACTTC

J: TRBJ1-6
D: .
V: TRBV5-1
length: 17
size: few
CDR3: CASSLAGEGGVGSPLHF
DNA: TGCGCCAGCAGCTTGGCCGGTGAAGGAGGAGTTGGTTCACCCCTCCACTTT

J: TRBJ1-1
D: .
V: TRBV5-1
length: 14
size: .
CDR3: CASSLDDRQGGAFF
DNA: TGCGCCAGCAGCTTGGACGATCGGCAGGGAGGAGCTTTCTTT

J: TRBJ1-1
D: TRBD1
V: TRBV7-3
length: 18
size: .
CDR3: CASSLRRTRTGENTEAFF
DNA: TGTGCCAGCAGCTTACGACGGACTCGGACAGGGGAGAACACTGAAGCTTTCTTT

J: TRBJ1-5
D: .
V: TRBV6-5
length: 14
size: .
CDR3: CASSPQQSNQPQHF
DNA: TGTGCCAGCAGCCCACAACAATCGAATCAGCCCCAGCATTTT

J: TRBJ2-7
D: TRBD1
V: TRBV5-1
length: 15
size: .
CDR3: CASSLRDRGSYEQYF
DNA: TGCGCCAGCAGCTTACGGGACAGGGGCTCCTACGAGCAGTACTTC

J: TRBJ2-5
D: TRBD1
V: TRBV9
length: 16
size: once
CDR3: CASSEAGTGKKKTQYF
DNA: TGTGCCAGCAGCGAGGCCGGGACAGGGAAAAAAAAGACCCAGTACTTC

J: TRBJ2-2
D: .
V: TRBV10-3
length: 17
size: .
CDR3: CAISERDTLTNTGELFF
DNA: TGTGCCATCAGTGAGCGCGACACCCTAACGAACACCGGGGAGCTGTTTTTT

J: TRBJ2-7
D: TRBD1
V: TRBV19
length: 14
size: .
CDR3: CASSIAYRGYEQYF
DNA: TGTGCCAGTAGTATAGCGTACAGGGGCTACGAGCAGTACTTC

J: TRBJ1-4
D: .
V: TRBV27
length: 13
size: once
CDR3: CASQNFAGEKLFF
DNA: TGTGCCAGCCAAAATTTTGCAGGGGAAAAACTGTTTTTT

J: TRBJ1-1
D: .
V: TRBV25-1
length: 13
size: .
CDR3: CASSYSKNTEAFF
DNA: TGTGCCAGCAGTTACAGTAAGAACACTGAAGCTTTCTTT

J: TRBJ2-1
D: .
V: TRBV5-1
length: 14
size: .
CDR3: CASSLGLDINEQFF
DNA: TGCGCCAGCAGCTTGGGGCTAGATATAAATGAGCAGTTCTTC

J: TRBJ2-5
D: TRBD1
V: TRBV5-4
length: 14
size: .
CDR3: CASSLQTGTKTQYF
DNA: TGTGCCAGCAGCTTGCAGACAGGGACGAAGACCCAGTACTTC

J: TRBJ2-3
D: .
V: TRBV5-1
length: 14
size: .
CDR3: CASSADSQADTQYF
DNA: TGCGCCAGCAGCGCGGACAGTCAGGCAGATACGCAGTATTTT

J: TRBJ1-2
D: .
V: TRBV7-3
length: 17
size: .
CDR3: CASSLTLGRKEGYGYTF
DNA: TGTGCCAGCAGCTTAACCCTGGGCCGTAAAGAGGGCTATGGCTACACCTTC

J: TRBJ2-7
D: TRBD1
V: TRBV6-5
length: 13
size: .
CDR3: CASTDRVSYEQYF
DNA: TGTGCCAGCACCGACAGGGTATCCTACGAGCAGTACTTC

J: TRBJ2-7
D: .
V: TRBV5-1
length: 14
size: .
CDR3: CASSLQGYGDEQYF
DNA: TGCGCCAGCAGCTTACAGGGTTACGGGGACGAGCAGTACTTC

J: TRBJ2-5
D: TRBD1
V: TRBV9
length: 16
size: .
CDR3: CASSVATGLGQETQYF
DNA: TGTGCCAGCAGCGTAGCGACAGGGTTAGGCCAAGAGACCCAGTACTTC

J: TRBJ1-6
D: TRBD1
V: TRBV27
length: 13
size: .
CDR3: CASSTRGLSPLHF
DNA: TGTGCCAGCAGTACCAGGGGGCTTTCACCCCTCCACTTT

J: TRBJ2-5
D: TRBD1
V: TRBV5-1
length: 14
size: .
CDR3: CATKQIDREETQYF
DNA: TGCGCCACCAAGCAGATAGACAGGGAAGAGACCCAGTACTTC

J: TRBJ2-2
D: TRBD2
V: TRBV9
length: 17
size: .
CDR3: CASSVIAGGPDTGELFF
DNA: TGTGCCAGCAGCGTGATAGCGGGAGGGCCGGACACCGGGGAGCTGTTTTTT

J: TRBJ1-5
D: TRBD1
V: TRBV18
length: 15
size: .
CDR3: CASSPGDRDNQPQHF
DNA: TGTGCCAGCTCACCCGGGGACAGGGACAATCAGCCCCAGCATTTT

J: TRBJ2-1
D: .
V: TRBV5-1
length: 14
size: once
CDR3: CASSLYGLLNEQFF
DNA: TGCGCCAGCAGCTTGTACGGTTTGTTAAATGAGCAGTTCTTC

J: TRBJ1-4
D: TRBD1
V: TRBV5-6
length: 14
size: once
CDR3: CASSDRVSYEKLFF
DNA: TGTGCCAGCAGCGACAGGGTTTCGTATGAAAAACTGTTTTTT

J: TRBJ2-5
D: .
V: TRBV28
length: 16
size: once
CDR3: CASSLERAGLQETQYF
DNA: TGTGCCAGCAGTTTGGAGAGGGCGGGTTTACAAGAGACCCAGTACTTC

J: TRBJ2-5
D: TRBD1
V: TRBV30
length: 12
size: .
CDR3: CAWNRGQETQYF
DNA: TGTGCCTGGAACAGGGGCCAAGAGACCCAGTACTTC

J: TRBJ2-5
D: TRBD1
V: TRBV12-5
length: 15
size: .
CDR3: CASGTTGGYQETQYF
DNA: TGTGCTAGTGGGACGACAGGGGGGTACCAAGAGACCCAGTACTTC

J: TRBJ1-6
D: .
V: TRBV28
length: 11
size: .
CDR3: CASSYQVLLHF
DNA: TGTGCCAGCAGTTACCAGGTCCTCCTCCACTTT

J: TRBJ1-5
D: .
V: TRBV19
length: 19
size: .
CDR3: CASKGKKGDTEKGAQPQHF
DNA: TGTGCCAGTAAGGGGAAGAAAGGGGACACGGAAAAAGGGGCTCAGCCCCAGCATTTT

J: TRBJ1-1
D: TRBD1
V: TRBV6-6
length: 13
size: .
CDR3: CASSPQGATEAFF
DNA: TGTGCCAGCTCCCCTCAGGGGGCCACTGAAGCTTTCTTT

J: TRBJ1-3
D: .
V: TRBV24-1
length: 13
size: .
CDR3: CATSAGIGNTIYF
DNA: TGTGCCACCAGTGCAGGTATCGGAAACACCATATATTTT

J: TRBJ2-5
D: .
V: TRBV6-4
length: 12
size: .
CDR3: CASSDSGETQYF
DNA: TGTGCCAGCAGTGACTCCGGGGAGACCCAGTACTTC

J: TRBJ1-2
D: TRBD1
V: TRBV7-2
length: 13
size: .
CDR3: CASSQGQGLGYTF
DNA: TGTGCCAGCAGCCAGGGACAGGGATTAGGCTACACCTTC

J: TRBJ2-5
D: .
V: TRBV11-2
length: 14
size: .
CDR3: CASSLMAQQETQYF
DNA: TGTGCCAGCAGCTTAATGGCACAGCAAGAGACCCAGTACTTC

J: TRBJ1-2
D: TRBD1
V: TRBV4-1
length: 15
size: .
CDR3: CASSQEKQGAYGYTF
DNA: TGCGCCAGCAGCCAAGAGAAACAGGGGGCGTATGGCTACACCTTC

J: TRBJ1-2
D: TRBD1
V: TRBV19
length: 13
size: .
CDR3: CATRRTGTYGYTF
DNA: TGTGCCACTCGGAGGACAGGGACCTATGGCTACACCTTC

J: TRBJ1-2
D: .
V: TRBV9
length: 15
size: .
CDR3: CASSVIGTGWNGYTF
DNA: TGTGCCAGCAGCGTAATAGGTACAGGGTGGAATGGCTACACCTTC

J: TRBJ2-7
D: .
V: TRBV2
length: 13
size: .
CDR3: CASSGNRAYEQYF
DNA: TGTGCCAGCAGTGGCAACCGAGCCTACGAGCAGTACTTC

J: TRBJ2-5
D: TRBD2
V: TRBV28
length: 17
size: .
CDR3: CASSSPRASGLKETQYF
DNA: TGTGCCAGCAGCTCCCCTAGGGCTAGCGGCCTAAAAGAGACCCAGTACTTC

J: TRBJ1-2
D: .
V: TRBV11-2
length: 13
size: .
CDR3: CASSSTGTYGYTF
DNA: TGTGCCAGCAGCTCAACAGGGACCTATGGCTACACCTTC

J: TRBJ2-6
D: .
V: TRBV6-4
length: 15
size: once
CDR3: CASSDQGTGANVLTF
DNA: TGTGCCAGCAGTGACCAGGGTACCGGGGCCAACGTCCTGACTTTC

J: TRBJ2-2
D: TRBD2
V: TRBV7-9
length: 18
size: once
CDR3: CASSLAGTSGTNTGELFF
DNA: TGTGCCAGCAGCTTAGCCGGGACTAGCGGAACGAACACCGGGGAGCTGTTTTTT

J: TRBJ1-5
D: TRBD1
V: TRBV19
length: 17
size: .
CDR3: CASSISRDRMSNQPQHF
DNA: TGTGCCAGTAGTATATCCCGGGACAGGATGAGCAATCAGCCCCAGCATTTT

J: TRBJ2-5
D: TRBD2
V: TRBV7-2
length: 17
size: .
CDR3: CASSLIFASGLQETQYF
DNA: TGTGCCAGCAGCTTAATATTCGCTAGCGGGCTTCAAGAGACCCAGTACTTC

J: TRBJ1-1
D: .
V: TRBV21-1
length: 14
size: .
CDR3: CASSQQVVNTEAFF
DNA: TGTGCCAGCAGCCAACAGGTGGTCAATACTGAAGCTTTCTTT

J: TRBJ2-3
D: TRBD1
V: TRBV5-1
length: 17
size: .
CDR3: CASSPYRQGTSTDTQYF
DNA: TGCGCCAGCAGCCCGTACCGACAGGGGACCAGCACAGATACGCAGTATTTT

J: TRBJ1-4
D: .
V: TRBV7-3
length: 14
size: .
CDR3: CASSLNPDGEKLFF
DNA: TGTGCCAGCAGCTTAAACCCCGACGGGGAAAAACTGTTTTTT

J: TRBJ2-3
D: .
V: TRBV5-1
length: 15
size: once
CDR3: CASSLVARSTDTQYF
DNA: TGCGCCAGCAGCTTGGTAGCGAGAAGCACAGATACGCAGTATTTT

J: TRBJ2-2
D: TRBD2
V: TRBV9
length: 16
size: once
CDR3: CASILPRLADTGELFF
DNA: TGTGCCAGCATCTTACCCCGACTAGCGGACACCGGGGAGCTGTTTTTT

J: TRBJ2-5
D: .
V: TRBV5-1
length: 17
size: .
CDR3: CASSFSFGEDGQETQYF
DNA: TGCGCCAGCAGCTTCTCCTTCGGGGAAGATGGCCAAGAGACCCAGTACTTC

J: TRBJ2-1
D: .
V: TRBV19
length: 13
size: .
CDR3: CASRQTADNEQFF
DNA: TGTGCCAGTAGGCAAACAGCGGACAATGAGCAGTTCTTC

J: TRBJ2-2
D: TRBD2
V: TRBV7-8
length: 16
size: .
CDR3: CASSLRLASNTGELFF
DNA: TGTGCCAGCAGCCTACGACTAGCGTCCAACACCGGGGAGCTGTTTTTT

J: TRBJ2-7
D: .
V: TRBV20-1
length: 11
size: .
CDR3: CSARDADEQYF
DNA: TGCAGTGCTAGAGATGCAGACGAGCAGTACTTC